This entry describes one T cell receptor (beta chain). The data are from a study of blood T cell repertoires in COVID-19. Study background: Researchers got acute and convalescent COVID-19 samples from the United States, Italy and Spain. T cells, B-cell-depleted T cells, or PBMCs supplied cDNA or gDNA.

The repertoire was sequenced with immunoSEQ multiplex PCR; TCRdb's copy has only in-frame clones and lacks some. The sample carries approximately 330,000 clones, 88% recorded once. The CDR3 runs 13 residues. Looked up from germline, CDR1 is SNHLY and CDR2 is FYNNEI. V lost 4 bases and J 4 bases, leaving 10 bases between the germline ends. This receptor was obtained from a woman in her 50s with active or convalescent COVID-19. The sample consisted of peripheral blood. The V and J genes are TRBV2 and TRBJ1-1, with D uncertain. CDR3: CASSGTKGTEAFF. CDR3 coding DNA: TGTGCCAGCAGTGGGACTAAAGGCACTGAAGCTTTCTTT.